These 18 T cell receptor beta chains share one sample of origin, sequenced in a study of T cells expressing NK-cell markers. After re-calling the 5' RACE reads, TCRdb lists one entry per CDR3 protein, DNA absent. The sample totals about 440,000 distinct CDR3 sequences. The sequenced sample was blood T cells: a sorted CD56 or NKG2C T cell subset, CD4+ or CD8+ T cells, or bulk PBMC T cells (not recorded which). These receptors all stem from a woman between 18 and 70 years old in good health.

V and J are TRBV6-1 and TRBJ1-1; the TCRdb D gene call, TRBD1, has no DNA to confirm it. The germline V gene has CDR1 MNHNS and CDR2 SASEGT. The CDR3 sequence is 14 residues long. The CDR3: CASRWEGANTEAFF.

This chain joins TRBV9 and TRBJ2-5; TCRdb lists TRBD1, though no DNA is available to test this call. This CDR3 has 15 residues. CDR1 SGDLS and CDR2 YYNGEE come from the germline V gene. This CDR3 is CASSASGVGVETQYF.

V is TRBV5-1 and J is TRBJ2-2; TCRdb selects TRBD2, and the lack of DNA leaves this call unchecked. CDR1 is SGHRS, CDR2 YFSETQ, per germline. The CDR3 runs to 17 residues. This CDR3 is CASSLASGRANTGELFF.

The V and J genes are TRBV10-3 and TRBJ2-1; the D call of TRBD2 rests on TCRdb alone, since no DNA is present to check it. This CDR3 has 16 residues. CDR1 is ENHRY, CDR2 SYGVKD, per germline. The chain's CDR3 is CAISESWTSGNNEQFF.

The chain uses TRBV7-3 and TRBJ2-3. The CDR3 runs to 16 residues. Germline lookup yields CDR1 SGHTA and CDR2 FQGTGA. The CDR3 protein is CASSPTLAASTDTQYF. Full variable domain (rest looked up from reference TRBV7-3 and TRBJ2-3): GAGVSQTPSNKVTEKGKYVELRCDPISGHTALYWYRQSLGQGPEFLIYFQGTGAADDSGLPNDRFFAVRPEGSVSTLKIQRTERGDSAVYLCASSPTLAASTDTQYFGPGTRLTVL.

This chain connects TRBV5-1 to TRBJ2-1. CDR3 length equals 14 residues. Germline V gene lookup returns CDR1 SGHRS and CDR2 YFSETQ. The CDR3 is CASSLLLRRNEQFF. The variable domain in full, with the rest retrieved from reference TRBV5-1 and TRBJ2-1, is KAGVTQTPRYLIKTRGQQVTLSCSPISGHRSVSWYQQTPGQGLQFLFEYFSETQRNKGNFPGRFSGRQFSNSRSEMNVSTLELGDSALYLCASSLLLRRNEQFFGPGTRLTVL.

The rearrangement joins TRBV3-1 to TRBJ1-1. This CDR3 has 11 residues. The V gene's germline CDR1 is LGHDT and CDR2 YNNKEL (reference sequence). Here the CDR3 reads CASVRNTEAFF.

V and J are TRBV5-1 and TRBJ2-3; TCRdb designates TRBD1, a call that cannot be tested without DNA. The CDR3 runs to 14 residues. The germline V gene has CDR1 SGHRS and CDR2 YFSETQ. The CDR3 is CASSGTPTTDTQYF.

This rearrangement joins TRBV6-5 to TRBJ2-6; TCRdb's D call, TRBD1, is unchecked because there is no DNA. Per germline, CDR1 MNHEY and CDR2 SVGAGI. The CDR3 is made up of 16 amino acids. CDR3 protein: CASSYIGVSGANVLTF.

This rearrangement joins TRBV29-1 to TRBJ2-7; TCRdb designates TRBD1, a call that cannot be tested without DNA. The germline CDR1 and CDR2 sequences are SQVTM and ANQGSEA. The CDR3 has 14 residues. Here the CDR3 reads CSVEAGSSPYEQYF.

CDR3 amino acids: CAWGDRKGEQYF. This sequence joins TRBV30 and TRBJ2-7; the TCRdb D gene call, TRBD1, has no DNA to confirm it. Germline V gives CDR1 GTSNPN, CDR2 SVGIG (reference sequence). The CDR3 totals 12 residues.

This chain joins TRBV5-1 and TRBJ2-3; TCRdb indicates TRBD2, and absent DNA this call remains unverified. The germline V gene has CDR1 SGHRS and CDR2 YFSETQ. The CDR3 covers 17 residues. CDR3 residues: CASSPGLAETSTDTQYF.

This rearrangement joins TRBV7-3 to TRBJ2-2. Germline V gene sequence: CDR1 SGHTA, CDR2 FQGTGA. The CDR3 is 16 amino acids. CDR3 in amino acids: CASSLTVRQNTGELFF.

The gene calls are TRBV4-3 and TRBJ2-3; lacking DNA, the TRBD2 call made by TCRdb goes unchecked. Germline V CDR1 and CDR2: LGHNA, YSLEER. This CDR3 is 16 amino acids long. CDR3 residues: CASSQQGLAGVDTQYF.

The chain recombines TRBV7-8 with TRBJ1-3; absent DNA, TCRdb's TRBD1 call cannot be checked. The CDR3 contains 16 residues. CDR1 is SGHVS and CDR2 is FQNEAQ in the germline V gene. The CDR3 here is CASSETGLASGNTIYF.

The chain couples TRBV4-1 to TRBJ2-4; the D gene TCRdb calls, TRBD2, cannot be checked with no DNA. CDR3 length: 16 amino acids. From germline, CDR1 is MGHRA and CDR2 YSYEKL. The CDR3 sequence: CASSQDGGPAQNIQYF.

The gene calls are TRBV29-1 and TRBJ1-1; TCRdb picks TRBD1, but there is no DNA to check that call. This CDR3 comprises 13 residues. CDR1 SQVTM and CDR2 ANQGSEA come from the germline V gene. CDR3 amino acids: CSVGDRVNTEAFF.

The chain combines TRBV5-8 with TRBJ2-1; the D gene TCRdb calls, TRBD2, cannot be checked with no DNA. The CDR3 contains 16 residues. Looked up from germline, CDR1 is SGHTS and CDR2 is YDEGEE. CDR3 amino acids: CASSPGTSGRINEQFF.